This entry describes one T cell receptor beta chain. Per the authors' pipeline: Estimation of nucleated cell counts was performed using reference gene primer amplification. The table came from immunoSEQ multiplex PCR; TCRdb's copy has only in-frame clones and leaves some out. Clone size and V and J calls were adopted from that table, with D and trimming inferred from the DNA. The sample lists under 250,000 clones; around 90% were seen once. The sample belongs to a study of blood T cell repertoires in COVID-19. V lost 9 bases, J lost 6 bases, and 11 bases lay in between. CDR1 is LNHDA, CDR2 SQIVND, per germline (reference sequence). This CDR3 has 11 amino acids.

The chain recombines TRBV19 with TRBJ1-2, with D possibly TRBD1 on 5 matching bases. The receptor's source is a man aged 25-45 years with acute or convalescent COVID-19. Source material: peripheral blood. CDR3 residues: CASREVNGYTF. The DNA of the CDR3 is TGTGCCAGCAGGGAAGTGAATGGCTACACCTTC. The full variable domain, with the rest looked up from reference TRBV19 and TRBJ1-2, is DGGITQSPKYLFRKEGQNVTLSCEQNLNHDAMYWYRQDPGQGLRLIYYSQIVNDFQKGDIAEGYSVSREKKESFPLTVTSAQKNPTAFYLCASREVNGYTFGSGTRLTVV.